The sequence of this T cell receptor (beta chain) was determined in a study of blood T cell repertoires in COVID-19 (dated by TCRdb to 2019 to 2021). Turning to the overall study: The collaborator samples originated in the United States, Italy and Spain and spanned the acute and convalescent phases of COVID-19. The prospective study material was composed of cDNA or gDNA derived from T cells, B-cell-depleted T cells, or PBMCs. Deeply sampled blood TCRbeta repertoires from subjects exposed to, actively infected with, or recovered from COVID-19 were included in the dataset. The repertoires were released in a freely available public database meant as a resource for research on the immune response to SARS-CoV-2. Samples were obtained from the ongoing ImmuneRACE study (first 160 participants) and from 1,254 subjects provided by 6 global collaborators. The sample metadata nearly always contained a de-identified subject ID, COVID-19 status, age in years and sex. Where available, HLA class I and class II types were taken from metadata supplied by the sample provider and were not determined by assay-based typing.

Study-wide findings and limitations: Clinical and demographic metadata were provided uncurated, with the amount varying by source and participant.

In regard to this clone: It has no known antigen specificity. Nothing much larger sits one base from this clone, and base qualities are not available.

According to the germline V gene (reference sequence), CDR1 reads LNHNV and CDR2 reads YYDKDF. The CDR3 contains 13 residues, cysteine and phenylalanine counted. The sequence is cut down to CDR3 DNA, 39 bases in frame from base 1. V loses 4 bases of germline sequence and J loses 7 bases, and the interval between the two ends is 11 bases. Participants in the prospective study were aged about 18 to 100 years, lived in 24 United States geographic areas, and enrolled through a virtual design. In the prospective study, participants were assigned to cohorts based on the clinical history participants reported in a screening survey and a study questionnaire. Each participant in the prospective study had whole blood, serum and a nasopharyngeal or oropharyngeal swab collected by mobile phlebotomists. Additional blood draws and questionnaires over an approximately two-month period could optionally be provided by prospective study participants. Blood samples from the prospective study were shipped frozen or at room temperature prior to DNA extraction.

TCRbeta CDR3 regions were amplified from genomic DNA by means of the immunoSEQ Assay, a bias-controlled multiplex PCR. Concerning the study's data processing: The number of nucleated cells in each sample was estimated by amplification of reference gene primers within the assay. To quantify the absolute abundance of each unique TCRbeta CDR3 rearrangement, sequence reads were collapsed and filtered. Productive Simpson clonality was computed per sample as the square root of Simpson's diversity index over productive rearrangements. What TCRdb holds here is the immuneACCESS table cut down to in-frame rearrangements. Part of the clones is not present; checked against another copy, under half of the missing clones reflect an unresolved V gene, and the others are unexplained. Clonal size and the V and J genes are those of that table, whereas D and trimming came from the DNA. This sample has approximately 250,000 clones in its table, and approximately 88% of those were observed once. About 1.2% of the sample goes to the ten largest clones.

This clonotype was obtained from a woman aged 40 to 55 with acute COVID-19. The chain uses TRBV15 and TRBJ2-4; matching of 6 bases hints at TRBD2 as the D gene. Sequenced sample: PBMCs or T cells enriched from blood (not recorded which). Read as DNA, the sequence is TGTGCCACCAGCAAAGGGGCGGGGAACATTCAGTACTTC. This sequence encodes CATSKGAGNIQYF.